The 10 T cell receptor beta chains given below trace back to one sample, sequenced in a study of blood T cells in healthy people across ages. Next came a second PCR, run for about 6 to 12 cycles, which used a sample-barcoded 5' primer along with a J-beta primer mix. TCRdb re-analysed the 5' RACE reads in MiXCR, keeping a single row per CDR3 protein. The table includes under 1,000,000 distinct CDR3 sequences, around 36% detected once. Sequencing was done on a sample of blood. These receptor sequences come from a man younger than 35 in good health.

The chain has TRBV5-1 and TRBJ2-1, with D possibly being TRBD2 (6 bases). The last part of the DNA fits TRBJ2-7 better; the J call may be wrong. CDR1 is SGHRS, CDR2 YFSETQ, per germline. This CDR3 is 15 amino acids long. CDR3 nucleotides: TGCGCCAGCAGCTTGGCGGGGGACTCCTACAATGAGCAGTACTTC. Encoded protein: CASSLAGDSYNEQYF.

In nucleotides, the CDR3 is TGTGCCAGCAGCTCTACAGGGGGCAGGGGTGAGCAGTTCTTC. It specifies CASSSTGGRGEQFF. V and J are TRBV7-9 and TRBJ2-1, with 9 bases aligning to TRBD1. The CDR3 consists of 14 residues. Germline values: CDR1 SEHNR, CDR2 FQNEAQ (reference sequence). V gave up 4 bases and J gave up 9 bases; unmatched junction bases: 7.

This chain uses TRBV6-6 with TRBJ2-5; no clear D. The CDR3 has 11 amino acids. Trimming removed 6 bases from V and 12 bases from J, with 14 bases in between. Germline values: CDR1 MNHNY, CDR2 SVGAGI (reference sequence). CDR3 coding DNA: TGTGCCAGCAGCCACGCCGGGTTGGAGTACTTC. Its translation: CASSHAGLEYF.

The rearrangement links TRBV4-1 to TRBJ1-2, with D uncertain. The germline CDR1 and CDR2 sequences are MGHRA and YSYEKL. V was clipped by 4 bases and J by 5 bases, with 14 bases between them. The CDR3 contains 14 residues. The CDR3 region has the DNA TGCGCCAGCAGCCCGGGCTGGCGACAATATGGCTACACCTTC. Encoded protein: CASSPGWRQYGYTF.

The chain recombines TRBV27 with TRBJ1-5, with D possibly matching TRBD1 (6 bases). The CDR3 covers 15 residues. The germline V gene encodes CDR1 MNHEY and CDR2 SMNVEV (reference sequence). V lost 5 bases, J lost 4 bases, and 15 bases lay in between. The DNA for the CDR3 is TGTGCCAGCAGTGGCAGGGGTGTAGGTAATCAGCCCCAGCATTTT. Translating it yields CASSGRGVGNQPQHF.

The chain joins TRBV12-3 or TRBV12-4 to TRBJ2-3, with D unclear. The CDR3 runs 13 residues. V was trimmed by 8 bases and J by 3 bases, leaving 12 bases between them. The CDR3 here is CASGRMGTDTQYF. Here the CDR3 DNA reads TGTGCCAGCGGACGGATGGGAACAGATACGCAGTATTTT.

With regard to this clonotype: A single base separates this from a much larger clone, so it may be a read error. The V and J genes are TRBV5-1 and TRBJ2-3; 9 bases are shared with TRBD2. The CDR3 totals 15 residues. CDR1 SGHRS and CDR2 YFSETQ come from the germline V gene. The V gene end was trimmed by 3 bases and the J gene end by 3 bases; junction bases not matched to a gene: 5. The CDR3 DNA sequence: TGCGCCAGCAGCTGGGCTAGCGGGGATACAGATACGCAGTATTTT. Translating it yields CASSWASGDTDTQYF.

The gene calls are TRBV14 and TRBJ2-3; D gene ambiguous. V was clipped by 1 base and J by 4 bases, with 15 bases between them. The CDR3 has 16 residues. The germline V gene encodes CDR1 SGHDN and CDR2 FVKESK. The CDR3 coding sequence is TGTGCCAGCAGCCAAGTAGAACAGCTTGAGGCAGATACGCAGTATTTT. Translated: CASSQVEQLEADTQYF.

This clonotype has just a few counts. Possible read error: a much larger clone is one base away. This chain connects TRBV29-1 to TRBJ2-5; D uncertain. There are 9 residues in the CDR3. CDR1 SQVTM and CDR2 ANQGSEA come from the germline V gene. V gave up 4 bases and J gave up 11 bases, with 8 bases separating them. In DNA, the CDR3 is TGCAGCGTTGGTGATGAGCAGTACTTC. Amino acid sequence: CSVGDEQYF.

CDR3 DNA sequence: TGCGCCAGCAGCCTTGAGAAAGATACGCAGTATTTT. Residues: CASSLEKDTQYF. The chain carries TRBV4-1 and TRBJ2-3, with D hard to call. CDR3 length: 12 residues. Per the germline V gene, CDR1 is MGHRA and CDR2 is YSYEKL. Trimming took off 4 bases at V and 5 bases at J, with 7 bases between the two ends.